A single sample is the source of the 31 T cell receptor beta chains below, sequenced in a study of Ad26.COV2.S vaccination and SARS-CoV-2 variants. Sequencing used immunoSEQ multiplex PCR; TCRdb keeps in-frame clones, though not all of them. The sample holds 350,000 to 400,000 clones, about 85% seen once. Treatment denoted: around 19 received Ad26.COV2.S at low or high dose, single or two shots; about 5 received placebo; per-sample allocation not given. Vaccine and placebo recipients were sampled on day 63 after the first injection. The sample consisted of peripheral blood, taken in a trial of Ad26.COV2.S vaccine versus placebo. The receptor source for this set is a person between 18 and 65 years old who received the Ad26.COV2.S COVID-19 vaccine or a placebo.

J is TRBJ2-1 and V is TRBV7-8; maybe TRBD1 (6 bases). Germline loops: CDR1 SGHVS, CDR2 FQNEAQ. This CDR3 is built from 14 residues. The germline V and J ends were trimmed by 3 bases and 3 bases, with 9 bases remaining between them. The CDR3 is CASSFNRDYNEQFF. CDR3 bases: TGTGCCAGCAGCTTCAACAGGGACTACAATGAGCAGTTCTTC.

The chain recombines TRBV14 with TRBJ1-2, with TRBD1 identical over 7 bases. The CDR3 is 15 residues long. J lost 4 bases, V lost 3 bases, and 8 bases had no gene match. Germline V gene lookup returns CDR1 SGHDN and CDR2 FVKESK. The CDR3 nucleotides read TGTGCCAGCAGCCAGTCAAACAGGGGATCCTATGGCTACACCTTC. It codes for CASSQSNRGSYGYTF.

V gene TRBV18 combines with J gene TRBJ1-1; 9 bases align to TRBD1. The CDR3 loop spans 16 amino acids. After removal of 2 bases from V and 4 bases from J, the junction contained 8 bases not matched to a gene. Germline CDR1 is KGHSH and CDR2 is LQKENI. The CDR3 coding sequence is TGTGCCAGCTCACCATTAAGGACAGGGGCTGTCACTGAAGCTTTCTTT. Amino acids: CASSPLRTGAVTEAFF.

The rearrangement links TRBV28 to TRBJ1-2, with TRBD1 as a possible D gene (6 bases). The ends were cut back, 1 base at V and 0 bases at J, with 21 bases in the middle. Germline CDR1 reads MDHEN; CDR2 reads SYDVKM. The CDR3 is made up of 19 amino acids. The CDR3 nucleotides are TGTGCCAGCAGTTTATCGAGACCACCGGGGACAAAGTCTAACTATGGCTACACCTTC. Translation: CASSLSRPPGTKSNYGYTF.

This chain connects TRBV9 to TRBJ2-4, with TRBD1 matching over 9 bases. In germline, CDR1 is SGDLS, CDR2 YYNGEE. V gave up 5 bases and J gave up 0 bases; unmatched junction bases: 6. The length of the CDR3 is 16 residues. CDR3 bases: TGTGCCAGCAGTGGGGACAGGGACCTAGCCAAAAACATTCAGTACTTC. Translated, it gives CASSGDRDLAKNIQYF.

The V gene is TRBV5-1, the J gene TRBJ2-5; perhaps TRBD1 as D (5 bases). Trimming stripped 4 bases from V and 4 bases from J, with 11 bases between. Germline lookup yields CDR1 SGHRS and CDR2 YFSETQ. The CDR3 totals 13 residues. Here the CDR3 reads CASSQPTGETQYF. The DNA for the CDR3 is TGCGCCAGCAGCCAACCCACAGGAGAGACCCAGTACTTC.

The chain combines TRBV19 with TRBJ1-1, with D possibly TRBD1 on 5 matching bases. The V gene lost 6 bases and the J gene lost 3 bases, with 17 bases spanning the gap. Germline V gene data show CDR1 as LNHDA and CDR2 as SQIVND (reference sequence). The length of the CDR3 is 15 residues. The chain's CDR3 is CASRGTAPLDTEAFF. As DNA, the CDR3 is TGTGCCAGTAGAGGGACCGCCCCGCTGGACACTGAAGCTTTCTTT.

The chain has TRBV11-2 and TRBJ1-6; the D is unclear. V was pared by 3 bases and J by 9 bases, with 12 bases between. The germline CDR1 and CDR2 sequences are SGHAT and FQNNGV. This CDR3 region has 14 residues. CDR3 in amino acids: CASSFLRLTSPLHF. CDR3 DNA: TGTGCCAGCAGCTTTCTCCGTTTGACTTCACCCCTCCACTTT.

J is TRBJ1-5 and V is TRBV10-1, with 9 bases identical to TRBD1. CDR3 length: 13 amino acids. The V gene end was trimmed by 7 bases and the J gene end by 6 bases; junction bases not matched to a gene: 4. The V gene's germline CDR1 is WNHNN and CDR2 SYGVQD (reference sequence). The CDR3 sequence is CASTMDRGQPQHF. The CDR3 nucleotides read TGCGCCAGCACTATGGACAGGGGTCAGCCCCAGCATTTT.

CDR3: CASSINRGGSTDTQYF. CDR3 coding DNA: TGTGCCAGTAGTATTAACAGGGGGGGTAGCACAGATACGCAGTATTTT. The rearrangement uses TRBV19 and TRBJ2-3, with TRBD1 as a possible D gene (8 bases). Trimming pared 3 bases from V and 0 bases from J, leaving 13 bases between. The CDR3 has 16 amino acids. From germline, CDR1 is LNHDA and CDR2 SQIVND (reference sequence).

This clone was seen only once. V usage is TRBV2 and J usage is TRBJ2-5; D remains ambiguous. Germline assignment: CDR1 SNHLY and CDR2 FYNNEI. V lost 0 bases to trimming and J lost 4 bases, with 12 bases between them. The CDR3 runs 15 residues. The CDR3 region has the DNA TGTGCCAGCAGTGAAGCGCTTAGGAGCTTAGAGACCCAGTACTTC. It translates to CASSEALRSLETQYF.

The J gene is TRBJ2-7, the V gene TRBV12-3 or TRBV12-4; a possible D gene is TRBD1 (6 bases). V lost 5 bases and J 5 bases, leaving 10 bases between the germline ends. The CDR3 extends over 12 amino acids. CDR3 DNA sequence: TGTGCCAGCAGTAGAAACAGGGACGAGCAGTACTTC. This codes for CASSRNRDEQYF.

This rearrangement joins TRBV7-9 to TRBJ1-1, with D perhaps matching TRBD1 (6 bases). Germline V gene lookup returns CDR1 SEHNR and CDR2 FQNEAQ (reference sequence). This CDR3 is built from 15 residues. The ends were cut back, 2 bases at V and 5 bases at J, with 15 bases in the middle. This CDR3 reads CASSLSGTTGTEAFF. CDR3 in DNA: TGTGCCAGCAGCTTATCCGGGACAACGGGGACTGAAGCTTTCTTT.

The chain is built from TRBV6-5 and TRBJ2-5, with D hard to call. The V and J ends lost 4 bases and 5 bases respectively, with 5 bases between them. From germline, CDR1 is MNHEY and CDR2 SVGAGI. The length of the CDR3 is 11 residues. In nucleotides, the CDR3 is TGTGCCAGCAGTTTAGGGGAGACCCAGTACTTC. Translating gives CASSLGETQYF.

The J gene is TRBJ2-2, the V gene TRBV6-2 or TRBV6-3; D is unresolved. Trimming took 5 bases from V and 13 from J, leaving 14 bases between them. The CDR3 has 12 residues. CDR1 and CDR2 from the germline V gene are MNHEY and SVGEGT. In DNA form, the CDR3 reads TGTGCCAGCAGTACCGGGTCCCGCGGGCTGTTTTTT. As protein: CASSTGSRGLFF.

CDR3 sequence (DNA): TGCGCCAGCAGCTTGGTCGGCCTGAACACCGGGGAGCTGTTTTTT. This sequence encodes CASSLVGLNTGELFF. The chain combines TRBV5-1 with TRBJ2-2, with unresolved D. The CDR3 consists of 15 residues. Trimming removed 0 bases from V and 1 base from J, with 7 bases in between. The germline gives CDR1 SGHRS, CDR2 YFSETQ.

The rearrangement links TRBV3-1 (or the pseudogene TRBV3-2) to TRBJ1-6; 11 nucleotides line up with TRBD1. Germline values: CDR1 LGHDT, CDR2 YNNKEL (reference sequence). After removal of 2 bases from V and 7 bases from J, the junction contained 4 bases not matched to a gene. There are 16 residues in the CDR3. CDR3 DNA: TGTGCCAGCAGCCAAAAAGGGACAGGGGGGAATTCACCCCTCCACTTT. It specifies CASSQKGTGGNSPLHF.

This clone has just one count. The rearrangement uses TRBV5-4 and TRBJ1-3; D not certain. Trimming removed 1 base at V and 0 bases at J, with 8 bases between. Looked up from germline, CDR1 is SGHNT and CDR2 is YYREEE (reference sequence). This CDR3 has 15 residues. The CDR3 sequence: CASSLRGSSGNTIYF. CDR3 bases: TGTGCCAGCAGCTTGCGAGGGAGCTCTGGAAACACCATATATTTT.

The chain employs TRBV5-1 and TRBJ1-4; D not resolved. CDR1 SGHRS and CDR2 YFSETQ come from the germline V gene. The V end lost 2 bases, the J end lost 3 bases, and 11 bases lay between the germline ends. The CDR3 spans 15 residues. The CDR3 region has the DNA TGCGCCAGCAGCTTCGAGGGCCGGTCTAATGAAAAACTGTTTTTT. As protein: CASSFEGRSNEKLFF. The variable domain in full, completed from reference TRBV5-1 and TRBJ1-4, reads KAGVTQTPRYLIKTRGQQVTLSCSPISGHRSVSWYQQTPGQGLQFLFEYFSETQRNKGNFPGRFSGRQFSNSRSEMNVSTLELGDSALYLCASSFEGRSNEKLFFGSGTQLSVL.

This sequence joins TRBV5-8 and TRBJ1-5; D is unclear. In germline, CDR1 is SGHTS, CDR2 YDEGEE. This CDR3 is built from 18 residues. V was cut by 0 bases and J by 0 bases, with 16 bases left in between. The CDR3 nucleotides are TGTGCCAGCAGCTTGGAAGGGAAGGGCAGGATTAGCAATCAGCCCCAGCATTTT. It codes for CASSLEGKGRISNQPQHF.

CDR3 DNA: TGTGCCAGCAGCTTAGAACGGGTGGAAGCTTTCTTT. It specifies CASSLERVEAFF. The chain couples TRBV7-8 to TRBJ1-1; D gene unclear. The CDR3 contains 12 residues. Trimming removed 1 base at V and 8 bases at J, with 8 bases between. The germline V gene encodes CDR1 SGHVS and CDR2 FQNEAQ.

The genes are TRBV12-5 and TRBJ1-2, with 7 bases identical to TRBD1. Trimming cost V 5 bases and J 4 bases; bases outside gene matches: 4. The CDR3 has 13 amino acids. Germline V CDR1 and CDR2: LGHNT, FRNRAP. Here the CDR3 DNA reads TGTGCTAGTGGTGGGACAGCAAGCTATGGCTACACCTTC. This encodes CASGGTASYGYTF.

V is TRBV7-8 and J is TRBJ2-5; TRBD2 matches 7 bases. Germline V gives CDR1 SGHVS, CDR2 FQNEAQ. The CDR3 is made up of 18 amino acids. The J segment lost 1 base and the V segment lost 5 bases, leaving 16 bases of the junction unmatched. This CDR3 reads CASSIRVAGLHLQETQYF. The CDR3, as DNA: TGTGCCAGCAGCATCAGAGTAGCGGGCCTGCACCTCCAAGAGACCCAGTACTTC.

The genes are TRBV3-1 (or the pseudogene TRBV3-2) and TRBJ2-7; a weak D match, TRBD1 (5 bases). The V end lost 5 bases, the J end lost 0 bases, and 14 bases lay between the germline ends. The CDR3 runs to 15 residues. CDR1 and CDR2 from the germline V gene are LGHDT and YNNKEL (reference sequence). CDR3 protein: CASSDGDSPSYEQYF. The DNA of the CDR3 is TGTGCCAGCAGCGATGGAGACAGTCCCTCCTACGAGCAGTACTTC.

The chain joins TRBV6-5 to TRBJ2-1; D might be TRBD1 (6 bases). CDR1 and CDR2 from the germline V gene are MNHEY and SVGAGI. CDR3 length: 15 amino acids. V lost 2 bases, J lost 8 bases, and 16 bases lay in between. The CDR3 bases are TGTGCCAGCAGTTACGGGGGCAGTGGAGTCGATGAGCAGTTCTTC. The encoded protein is CASSYGGSGVDEQFF.

The gene calls are TRBV19 and TRBJ1-3; tentative D call: TRBD1 (5 bases). Germline V gene sequence: CDR1 LNHDA, CDR2 SQIVND (reference sequence). Between the trimmed V and J ends, which lost 5 bases and 3 bases, there was a span of 11 bases. This CDR3 has 14 amino acids. CDR3 nucleotide sequence: TGTGCCAGTAGTCCACGGGGGTTTGGAAACACCATATATTTT. It codes for CASSPRGFGNTIYF. Full variable domain (missing parts from reference TRBV19 and TRBJ1-3): DGGITQSPKYLFRKEGQNVTLSCEQNLNHDAMYWYRQDPGQGLRLIYYSQIVNDFQKGDIAEGYSVSREKKESFPLTVTSAQKNPTAFYLCASSPRGFGNTIYFGEGSWLTVV.

The V and J genes are TRBV10-2 and TRBJ1-2; D is uncertain. The V gene lost 6 bases and the J gene lost 3 bases, with 11 bases spanning the gap. The CDR3 has 13 residues. Looked up from germline, CDR1 is WSHSY and CDR2 is SAAADI. CDR3 protein: CASSAASYYGYTF. The CDR3 bases are TGCGCCAGCAGCGCCGCCAGCTACTATGGCTACACCTTC.

V usage is TRBV18 and J usage is TRBJ1-4; no firm D call. This CDR3 is 14 amino acids long. Trimming removed 1 base from V and 5 bases from J, with 8 bases in between. Germline values: CDR1 KGHSH, CDR2 LQKENI. DNA for the CDR3: TGTGCCAGCTCACCACAGCGGGGAAATGAAAAACTGTTTTTT. Residues: CASSPQRGNEKLFF.

The J gene is TRBJ1-4, the V gene TRBV5-6; D gene ambiguous. Looked up from germline, CDR1 is SGHDT and CDR2 is YYEEEE. CDR3 size: 14 residues. V was trimmed by 2 bases and J by 3 bases, leaving 8 bases between them. This CDR3 is CASSFGRPNEKLFF. Written as DNA, the CDR3 is TGTGCCAGCAGCTTCGGGAGACCTAATGAAAAACTGTTTTTT.

J is TRBJ1-1 and V is TRBV6-2 or TRBV6-3, with unresolved D. The germline gives CDR1 MNHEY, CDR2 SVGEGT. V gave up 2 bases and J gave up 11 bases, with 12 bases separating them. CDR3 length equals 12 residues. The CDR3 sequence is CASSYPPERAFF. DNA for the CDR3: TGTGCCAGCAGTTACCCCCCTGAGCGCGCTTTCTTT.

The CDR3 here is CASSYGWDSYSGANVLTF. The CDR3 DNA sequence: TGTGCCAGCAGTTACGGTTGGGACAGCTACTCTGGGGCCAACGTCCTGACTTTC. V and J are TRBV6-2 or TRBV6-3 and TRBJ2-6; 7 positions agree with TRBD1. This CDR3 is built from 18 residues. V shed 2 bases, J shed 0 bases, and the junction held 7 bases outside the gene matches. Germline assignment: CDR1 MNHEY and CDR2 SVGEGT.